The following is a T cell receptor (beta chain) sequence with its context. Its antigen remains unidentified. The CDR3 length is 15 residues. Germline V gives CDR1 SEHNR, CDR2 FQNEAQ (reference sequence). V lost 5 bases and J 4 bases, leaving 15 bases between the germline ends. This sample stems from a study of T cell responses to AZD1222 COVID-19 vaccine. Study observations and caveats: The donor cohort was predominantly white British with a female majority, and clonal diversity may have been underestimated. In all cases, repertoires were sampled only after the peak T cell response. When two AZD1222 doses had been given, Spike-specific TCR breadth and depth rose.

Produced via immunoSEQ multiplex PCR; TCRdb's table is partial and in-frame only. The table includes about 25,000 clones, around 87% detected once. Sequences were derived from peripheral blood, sampled 28 days after the second AZD1222 dose. The clonotype was recovered from an adult who received the AZD1222 COVID-19 vaccine. The chain uses TRBV7-9 and TRBJ2-1; the D gene could be TRBD1 or TRBD2 (6 bases each). DNA for the CDR3: TGTGCCAGCAGCCCCGTAGGGGGGAGGTACAATGAGCAGTTCTTC. It specifies CASSPVGGRYNEQFF.